Shown below are 22 T cell receptor beta chains from a single sample sequenced in a study of T cells in Graves' hyperthyroidism and ophthalmopathy. RNA transcripts provided the source from which TCR beta CDR3 regions were amplified. HTBI primers were the set used in a first-round RT-PCR of the TCR CDR3. A single record per CDR3 protein comes from TCRdb applying MiXCR to the multiplex PCR reads. The data show some 550,000 distinct CDR3 sequences, roughly a sixth seen once. The sequenced sample consisted of blood. The origin of the receptors is a woman between 40 and 55 years old with Graves' ophthalmopathy.

V is TRBV7-9 and J is TRBJ2-1, with a weak D call TRBD2 (5 bases). From germline, CDR1 is SEHNR and CDR2 FQNEAQ (reference sequence). V gave up 2 bases and J gave up 2 bases, with 7 bases separating them. CDR3 length: 14 residues. Written as DNA, the CDR3 is TGTGCCAGCAGCTTACGGGGTGCCTACAATGAGCAGTTCTTC. Residues: CASSLRGAYNEQFF.

Many counts were recorded for this clonotype. The chain employs TRBV5-5 and TRBJ1-1; D might be TRBD1 (5 bases). V was trimmed by 4 bases and J by 8 bases, leaving 15 bases between them. CDR1 and CDR2 from the germline V gene are SGHKS and YYEKEE (reference sequence). The CDR3 sequence is 13 residues long. The CDR3 sequence is CASSVGGGVEAFF. The CDR3 nucleotides read TGTGCCAGCAGCGTTGGTGGGGGAGTGGAAGCTTTCTTT.

The V and J genes are TRBV25-1 and TRBJ2-7, with 7 bases fitting TRBD1. The germline V gene has CDR1 MGHDK and CDR2 SYGVNS. CDR3 length equals 15 residues. V shed 4 bases, J shed 1 base, and the junction held 7 bases outside the gene matches. CDR3: CASSASGQLSYEQYF. The DNA of the CDR3 is TGTGCCAGCAGTGCTTCGGGACAGCTGTCCTACGAGCAGTACTTC.

This clonotype was counted ten times or more. The chain combines TRBV7-6 with TRBJ1-2; D perhaps matches TRBD1 (5 bases). V lost 4 bases to trimming and J lost 5 bases, with 11 bases between them. Germline CDR1 and CDR2: SGHVS and FNYEAQ. The CDR3 is made up of 13 amino acids. The CDR3 nucleotides read TGTGCCAGCAGCTCAGGGCCGACGTATGGCTACACCTTC. Its protein product is CASSSGPTYGYTF. Together with reference TRBV7-6 and TRBJ1-2, the CDR3 gives the full variable domain: GAGVSQSPRYKVTKRGQDVALRCDPISGHVSLYWYRQALGQGPEFLTYFNYEAQQDKSGLPNDRFSAERPEGSISTLTIQRTEQRDSAMYRCASSSGPTYGYTFGSGTRLTVV.

This chain uses TRBV7-2 with TRBJ2-1; D is perhaps TRBD1 (6 bases). Trimming stripped 5 bases from V and 3 bases from J, with 14 bases between. CDR1 is SGHTA and CDR2 is FQGNSA in the germline V gene. The CDR3 length is 15 residues. CDR3 nucleotide sequence: TGTGCCAGCAGCAAAGTGGCAGGGGACTACAATGAGCAGTTCTTC. The encoded protein is CASSKVAGDYNEQFF.

This clonotype was seen only a few times. This chain uses TRBV20-1 with TRBJ2-3, with 10 bases fitting TRBD2. The CDR3 loop spans 15 amino acids. The germline gives CDR1 DFQATT, CDR2 SNEGSKA (reference sequence). Trimming took 5 bases from V and 4 from J; bases not matched to a gene: 9. The CDR3 sequence is CSAPPASGGSDTQYF. CDR3 coding DNA: TGCAGTGCTCCCCCCGCTAGCGGGGGATCAGATACGCAGTATTTT.

This clonotype was counted at least ten times. CDR3 sequence (DNA): TGTGCCAGCAGCCGTCCATCGGGGACTCTCACCGGGGAGCTGTTTTTT. Its translation: CASSRPSGTLTGELFF. The rearrangement links TRBV3-1 to TRBJ2-2, with D perhaps TRBD2 (6 bases). Germline-derived CDR1 and CDR2 are LGHDT and YNNKEL (reference sequence). The CDR3 consists of 16 residues. Trimming took 4 bases from V and 4 from J, leaving 16 bases between them.

V and J are TRBV5-1 and TRBJ1-3; 7 nucleotides align to TRBD1. Looked up from germline, CDR1 is SGHRS and CDR2 is YFSETQ. V lost 0 bases to trimming and J lost 2 bases; unmatched junction nucleotides: 5. The CDR3 extends over 16 amino acids. The CDR3 DNA reads as TGCGCCAGCAGCTTGGGTACCGACAGGGCTGGAAACACCATATATTTT. This sequence encodes CASSLGTDRAGNTIYF. The entire variable domain, with the rest obtained from reference TRBV5-1 and TRBJ1-3, is as follows: KAGVTQTPRYLIKTRGQQVTLSCSPISGHRSVSWYQQTPGQGLQFLFEYFSETQRNKGNFPGRFSGRQFSNSRSEMNVSTLELGDSALYLCASSLGTDRAGNTIYFGEGSWLTVV.

This clonotype showed up many times. The chain couples TRBV30 to TRBJ1-2, with TRBD1 identical over 7 bases. In germline, CDR1 is GTSNPN, CDR2 SVGIG (reference sequence). The CDR3 has 13 amino acids. The trim removed 3 bases at V and 5 bases at J, leaving 6 bases unmatched. The CDR3 region is CAWRKGQRYGYTF. CDR3 DNA: TGTGCCTGGAGGAAGGGACAGCGATATGGCTACACCTTC.

The rearrangement joins TRBV20-1 to TRBJ1-6; no firm D call. The CDR3 runs to 13 residues. Germline CDR1 is DFQATT and CDR2 is SNEGSKA (reference sequence). The V and J ends lost 2 bases and 7 bases respectively, with 9 bases between them. The CDR3 loop is CSARSGWNSPLHF. The DNA of the CDR3 is TGCAGTGCTAGATCGGGGTGGAATTCACCCCTCCACTTT.

The genes are TRBV7-8 and TRBJ2-5; D unresolved. This CDR3 is built from 13 residues. V lost 7 bases and J lost 3, with 12 bases in between. The germline V gene encodes CDR1 SGHVS and CDR2 FQNEAQ. CDR3 sequence: CASTVGGKETQYF. CDR3 DNA sequence: TGTGCCAGCACCGTAGGTGGCAAAGAGACCCAGTACTTC.

This clonotype showed up many times. This sequence joins TRBV5-1 and TRBJ1-2; D is perhaps TRBD1 (5 bases). With 0 bases removed from V and 8 bases from J, the gap between germline ends came to 14 bases. The CDR3 length is 14 residues. Germline CDR1 is SGHRS and CDR2 is YFSETQ. The CDR3 loop is CASSLVVGVRGYTF. The DNA of the CDR3 is TGCGCCAGCAGCTTGGTTGTGGGGGTGAGAGGCTACACCTTC.

This clonotype was seen repeatedly, ten times or more. The chain is built from TRBV2 and TRBJ1-1; maybe TRBD1 (6 bases). The V gene lost 8 bases and the J gene lost 1 base, with 8 bases spanning the gap. Germline CDR1 SNHLY, CDR2 FYNNEI. This CDR3 region has 12 residues. CDR3 region: CASLTGNTEAFF. The CDR3, as DNA: TGTGCCAGCTTGACAGGGAACACTGAAGCTTTCTTT.

Of note for this clonotype: It may be a read error: a sequence one base away is much more abundant. V usage is TRBV9 and J usage is TRBJ2-2; 11 nucleotides agree with TRBD2. This CDR3 comprises 16 residues. CDR1 and CDR2 from the germline V gene are SGDLS and YYNGEE. V lost 3 bases and J lost 4; bases outside the gene matches: 5. The DNA of the CDR3 is TGTGCCAGCAGCGACGGGACTAGCGGTAGCACCGGGGAGCTGTTTTTT. Amino acids: CASSDGTSGSTGELFF.

This clonotype appeared many times. The chain combines TRBV12-3 or TRBV12-4 with TRBJ2-2; D uncertain. This CDR3 is 12 amino acids long. Trimming cost V 4 bases and J 8 bases, with 8 bases left between them. The CDR3 is CASSSDPGELFF. CDR3 DNA: TGTGCCAGCAGTTCAGATCCGGGGGAGCTGTTTTTT.

This clonotype was seen a few times. V is TRBV5-1 and J is TRBJ2-1; 7 bases align to TRBD1. The germline CDR1 and CDR2 sequences are SGHRS and YFSETQ. Trimming at V came to 0 bases and at J to 4 bases, leaving 4 bases not matched to a gene. This CDR3 region has 15 residues. DNA of the CDR3: TGCGCCAGCAGCTTGGAAGGGGGCATTTACAATGAGCAGTTCTTC. This translates into CASSLEGGIYNEQFF.

This clonotype has more than one count but fewer than ten. The V and J genes are TRBV5-1 and TRBJ2-3, with TRBD1 identical over 10 bases. The CDR3 spans 17 residues. CDR1 and CDR2 (germline): SGHRS, YFSETQ. The junction had 10 bases not matched to a gene; V was cut back by 0 bases and J by 6 bases. Written as DNA, the CDR3 is TGCGCCAGCAGCTTGGGACAGGGGGCGATAGCCGGGGATACGCAGTATTTT. Translation: CASSLGQGAIAGDTQYF.

This clonotype has ten or more counts. The chain is built from TRBV12-3 or TRBV12-4 and TRBJ1-5; D is ambiguous. Trimming took off 7 bases at V and 1 base at J, with 14 bases between the two ends. This CDR3 is built from 15 residues. The chain's CDR3 is CASTTFGRSNQPQHF. In DNA, the CDR3 is TGTGCCAGCACCACTTTTGGACGAAGCAATCAGCCCCAGCATTTT.

This clonotype was recorded at least ten times. This chain's CDR3 is CASSPLSRTARGYTF. The DNA for the CDR3 is TGTGCCAGCAGCCCACTCTCTAGGACAGCTAGAGGCTACACCTTC. The chain uses TRBV12-3 or TRBV12-4 and TRBJ1-2; possible D gene TRBD1, 6 bases. Trimming took off 6 bases at V and 8 bases at J, with 22 bases between the two ends. The CDR3 consists of 15 residues.

The sample holds many counts of this clonotype. This chain connects TRBV5-1 to TRBJ2-7, with D perhaps matching TRBD2 (7 bases). Per the germline V gene, CDR1 is SGHRS and CDR2 is YFSETQ. Trimming shortened V by 4 bases and J by 7 bases, and 15 bases separated the two germline ends. This CDR3 contains 13 residues. CDR3 loop: CASSGGSQGEQYF. CDR3 coding DNA: TGCGCCAGCAGCGGCGGGAGCCAGGGGGAGCAGTACTTC. Supplemented by reference TRBV5-1 and TRBJ2-7, the full variable domain reads KAGVTQTPRYLIKTRGQQVTLSCSPISGHRSVSWYQQTPGQGLQFLFEYFSETQRNKGNFPGRFSGRQFSNSRSEMNVSTLELGDSALYLCASSGGSQGEQYFGPGTRLTVT.

The chain links TRBV7-9 to TRBJ2-1; 11 positions match TRBD2. The CDR3 sequence is 15 residues long. In germline, CDR1 is SEHNR, CDR2 FQNEAQ (reference sequence). The J segment lost 8 bases and the V segment lost 5 bases, leaving 8 bases of the junction unmatched. CDR3 loop: CASSKTSGVLDEQFF. The CDR3 DNA reads TGTGCCAGCAGCAAGACTAGCGGGGTCCTCGATGAGCAGTTCTTC.

There are a few counts of this clonotype. In DNA form, the CDR3 reads TGTGCCAGCAGCTTGGTCGGCGGGAGGGCCGCCTACGAGCAGTACTTC. It encodes CASSLVGGRAAYEQYF. The rearrangement uses TRBV5-6 and TRBJ2-7; 9 bases match TRBD2. The CDR3 consists of 16 residues. Per the germline V gene, CDR1 is SGHDT and CDR2 is YYEEEE. Trimming cost V 0 bases and J 2 bases; bases outside gene matches: 6.